Sequencing of this T cell receptor beta chain was carried out in a study of T cell changes during pregnancy in multiple sclerosis. Libraries were prepared by immunoSEQ multiplex PCR; TCRdb keeps only in-frame clonotypes and omits some of them. The sample has some 60,000 clones, approximately 89% seen once. CDR3 length equals 15 residues. Trimming cost V 8 bases and J 2 bases; bases outside gene matches: 4. CDR1 and CDR2 (germline): SGHRS, YFSETQ. This specimen consisted of peripheral blood, obtained after pregnancy. The chain carries TRBV5-1 and TRBJ2-3, with 14 bases identical to TRBD2. The receptor comes from a female donor in good health, enrolled as a control in a pregnancy study. CDR3 sequence reads: CASSTSGGDTDTQYF. The CDR3 nucleotides read TGCGCCAGTTCGACTAGCGGGGGGGACACAGATACGCAGTATTTT.